The rows below give T cell receptor beta chains drawn from one sample of a study of shared clonotypes between healthy human individuals. This table comes from immunoSEQ multiplex PCR, and its TCRdb copy is limited to in-frame clones, with some not included. The sample contains hundreds of thousands of clones, about 90% of which appear only once. Sample: naive CD8+ T cells sorted from blood. These receptors were obtained from a young man in good health. Both conserved end residues are part of each CDR3. The D gene is left open where the match is weak. Clone size is shown for a subset of rows, as once, few, many or a class of expanded clone.

J gene: TRBJ1-6; D gene: -; clone size: -; V gene: TRBV13; CDR3 DNA: TGTGCCAGCAGCTTAGCACCGGGGGGCGGGTCACCCCTCCACTTT; CDR3 protein: CASSLAPGGGSPLHF
J gene: TRBJ2-1; D gene: -; clone size: -; V gene: TRBV19; CDR3 DNA: TGTGCCAGTAGTATAACAGGTTTAGGGTACAATGAGCAGTTCTTC; CDR3 protein: CASSITGLGYNEQFF
J gene: TRBJ1-2; D gene: -; clone size: once; V gene: TRBV21-1; CDR3 DNA: TGTGCCAGCAGGGTGGCGAAAGCTAACTATGGCTACACCTTC; CDR3 protein: CASRVAKANYGYTF
J gene: TRBJ2-1; D gene: TRBD2; clone size: -; V gene: TRBV30; CDR3 DNA: TGTGCCTGGAGTGTACTAGCGGGAGTATCAGATGAGCAGTTCTTC; CDR3 protein: CAWSVLAGVSDEQFF
J gene: TRBJ1-2; D gene: TRBD1; clone size: -; V gene: TRBV13; CDR3 DNA: TGTGCCAGCAGCTCCCGGACAGGCAACTATGGCTACACCTTC; CDR3 protein: CASSSRTGNYGYTF
J gene: TRBJ2-7; D gene: -; clone size: -; V gene: TRBV27; CDR3 DNA: TGTGCCAGCAGTTTAGGGGGCCCCTACGAGCAGTACTTC; CDR3 protein: CASSLGGPYEQYF
J gene: TRBJ2-1; D gene: -; clone size: once; V gene: TRBV7-2; CDR3 DNA: TGTGCCAGCAGCCCCCGCGCAGGGCAGTCCTACAATGAGCAGTTCTTC; CDR3 protein: CASSPRAGQSYNEQFF
J gene: TRBJ2-7; D gene: -; clone size: once; V gene: TRBV9; CDR3 DNA: TGTGCCAGCGCCAAGGTGGGTCCAGGGGACGAGCAGTACTTC; CDR3 protein: CASAKVGPGDEQYF
J gene: TRBJ2-4; D gene: TRBD2; clone size: -; V gene: TRBV4-2; CDR3 DNA: TGTGCCAGCAGCCAAGATAGGCCGGGAGGGCCTGAAAACATTCAGTACTTC; CDR3 protein: CASSQDRPGGPENIQYF
J gene: TRBJ2-5; D gene: TRBD1; clone size: -; V gene: TRBV6-5; CDR3 DNA: TGTGCCAGCAGTTACGGGACAGGGGGCGAGACCCAGTACTTC; CDR3 protein: CASSYGTGGETQYF
J gene: TRBJ2-7; D gene: TRBD2; clone size: -; V gene: TRBV27; CDR3 DNA: TGTGCCAGCAGTTCCTTAGCGGGAGGGCCCGGCGAGCAGTACTTC; CDR3 protein: CASSSLAGGPGEQYF
J gene: TRBJ2-5; D gene: -; clone size: -; V gene: TRBV18; CDR3 DNA: TGTGCCAGCTCACCAGGGGGGACCGGAGAGACCCAGTACTTC; CDR3 protein: CASSPGGTGETQYF
J gene: TRBJ1-4; D gene: -; clone size: -; V gene: TRBV15; CDR3 DNA: TGTGCCACCAGCGCTACCTTGGAGACCCCTAATGAAAAACTGTTTTTT; CDR3 protein: CATSATLETPNEKLFF
J gene: TRBJ2-5; D gene: TRBD1; clone size: -; V gene: TRBV9; CDR3 DNA: TGTGCCAGCAGCGAATGGGACAGAGAAGAGACCCAGTACTTC; CDR3 protein: CASSEWDREETQYF
J gene: TRBJ2-7; D gene: TRBD1; clone size: once; V gene: TRBV6-7; CDR3 DNA: TGTGCCAGCACCGGAACTAACCGGGACAGGTACTTCGAGCAGTACTTC; CDR3 protein: CASTGTNRDRYFEQYF
J gene: TRBJ2-5; D gene: TRBD2; clone size: -; V gene: TRBV9; CDR3 DNA: TGTGCCAGCAGCGCGACCCTAGCGGGAGGGGCGACCCAGTACTTC; CDR3 protein: CASSATLAGGATQYF
J gene: TRBJ1-1; D gene: -; clone size: -; V gene: TRBV7-2; CDR3 DNA: TGTGCCAGCAGCTTAGATGGGGGGCCGTACACTGAAGCTTTCTTT; CDR3 protein: CASSLDGGPYTEAFF
J gene: TRBJ2-1; D gene: TRBD1; clone size: -; V gene: TRBV28; CDR3 DNA: TGTGCCAGCACTAATGGGGACAGGCTCTACAATGAGCAGTTCTTC; CDR3 protein: CASTNGDRLYNEQFF
J gene: TRBJ2-2; D gene: -; clone size: -; V gene: TRBV29-1; CDR3 DNA: TGCAGCACGGAGGGCCAGGGCACCGGGGAGCTGTTTTTT; CDR3 protein: CSTEGQGTGELFF
J gene: TRBJ2-7; D gene: -; clone size: -; V gene: TRBV21-1; CDR3 DNA: TGTGCCAGCAGCATGGGTTCCAAGCGGGAGTGGGGTAATAACGAGCAGTACTTC; CDR3 protein: CASSMGSKREWGNNEQYF
J gene: TRBJ2-6; D gene: -; clone size: -; V gene: TRBV4-1; CDR3 DNA: TGCGCCAGCAGCCAAGTAGGCGCCTCTGGGGCCAACGTCCTGACTTTC; CDR3 protein: CASSQVGASGANVLTF
J gene: TRBJ2-1; D gene: -; clone size: -; V gene: TRBV27; CDR3 DNA: TGTGCCAGCAGTCTGTTAACCGGGATCCTTTACAATGAGCAGTTCTTC; CDR3 protein: CASSLLTGILYNEQFF
J gene: TRBJ2-3; D gene: -; clone size: -; V gene: TRBV29-1; CDR3 DNA: TGCAGCGTTGAGGGCTCGAGCACAGATACGCAGTATTTT; CDR3 protein: CSVEGSSTDTQYF
J gene: TRBJ2-7; D gene: TRBD2; clone size: -; V gene: TRBV6-1; CDR3 DNA: TGTGCCAGCAGTGGTCCGATCGGAGGGACTAGGCTCCGCTACGAGCAGTACTTC; CDR3 protein: CASSGPIGGTRLRYEQYF
J gene: TRBJ2-7; D gene: TRBD2; clone size: -; V gene: TRBV27; CDR3 DNA: TGTGCCAGCAGTTACGGGGGGAGTCGCGAGCAGTACTTC; CDR3 protein: CASSYGGSREQYF
J gene: TRBJ2-5; D gene: TRBD1; clone size: -; V gene: TRBV5-1; CDR3 DNA: TGCGCCAGCAGCTTGGAGGGGGCAGGTCAAGAGACCCAGTACTTC; CDR3 protein: CASSLEGAGQETQYF
J gene: TRBJ1-5; D gene: TRBD1; clone size: -; V gene: TRBV6-6; CDR3 DNA: TGTGCCAGCACCCCCCGGGACAGGGTATTGGATCAGCCCCAGCATTTT; CDR3 protein: CASTPRDRVLDQPQHF
J gene: TRBJ1-1; D gene: -; clone size: -; V gene: TRBV2; CDR3 DNA: TGTGCCTCCAATGGGGGGTTTACTGAAGCTTTCTTT; CDR3 protein: CASNGGFTEAFF
J gene: TRBJ1-1; D gene: TRBD1; clone size: -; V gene: TRBV7-9; CDR3 DNA: TGTGCCAGCAGCAACCGGGACAGGGGGAATGAAGCTTTCTTT; CDR3 protein: CASSNRDRGNEAFF
J gene: TRBJ2-7; D gene: -; clone size: once; V gene: TRBV27; CDR3 DNA: TGTGCCAGCAGTCCTCAGCCCATACCGCTGGAGCAGTACTTC; CDR3 protein: CASSPQPIPLEQYF
J gene: TRBJ2-2; D gene: -; clone size: -; V gene: TRBV5-4; CDR3 DNA: TGTGCCAGCAGGGCCGGGACGGCGTTAGGCGGGGAGCTGTTTTTT; CDR3 protein: CASRAGTALGGELFF
J gene: TRBJ2-1; D gene: TRBD2; clone size: -; V gene: TRBV13; CDR3 DNA: TGTGCCAGCAGCCTTAGCGGGAGGACCTACAATGAGCAGTTCTTC; CDR3 protein: CASSLSGRTYNEQFF
J gene: TRBJ2-1; D gene: -; clone size: -; V gene: TRBV7-9; CDR3 DNA: TGTGCCAGCAGCTTTCCCTCAGACACTAGCTCCTACAATGAGCAGTTCTTC; CDR3 protein: CASSFPSDTSSYNEQFF
J gene: TRBJ2-1; D gene: -; clone size: -; V gene: TRBV29-1; CDR3 DNA: TGCAGCGCCCTGCCAGGGCCTAACAATGAGCAGTTCTTC; CDR3 protein: CSALPGPNNEQFF
J gene: TRBJ2-3; D gene: -; clone size: -; V gene: TRBV7-6; CDR3 DNA: TGTGCCAGCAGCAAGGGGGGAGGGAGGGTCACAGATACGCAGTATTTT; CDR3 protein: CASSKGGGRVTDTQYF
J gene: TRBJ2-7; D gene: TRBD2; clone size: -; V gene: TRBV5-4; CDR3 DNA: TGTGCCAGCAGCTTTACTAGCGGAGCTTCCTACGAGCAGTACTTC; CDR3 protein: CASSFTSGASYEQYF
J gene: TRBJ2-7; D gene: -; clone size: few; V gene: TRBV28; CDR3 DNA: TGTGCCAGCAGTGTCCACGAGCAGTACTTC; CDR3 protein: CASSVHEQYF
J gene: TRBJ1-3; D gene: TRBD1; clone size: -; V gene: TRBV7-8; CDR3 DNA: TGTGCCAGCAGCGCACGAACCCCGGGACAGGGGGCGAACTCTGGAAACACCATATATTTT; CDR3 protein: CASSARTPGQGANSGNTIYF
J gene: TRBJ2-3; D gene: TRBD2; clone size: -; V gene: TRBV9; CDR3 DNA: TGTGCCAGCAGCTTCCTCCCACTAGCGGGACCCCTAATTGGTGGCACAGATACGCAGTATTTT; CDR3 protein: CASSFLPLAGPLIGGTDTQYF
J gene: TRBJ1-1; D gene: -; clone size: -; V gene: TRBV19; CDR3 DNA: TGTGCCAGCTCTCTACCGGGACAAAGAAGGACTGAAGCTTTCTTT; CDR3 protein: CASSLPGQRRTEAFF
J gene: TRBJ2-7; D gene: -; clone size: -; V gene: TRBV4-1; CDR3 DNA: TGCGCCAGCAGCCAAGAGGGGAATACCTACGAGCAGTACTTC; CDR3 protein: CASSQEGNTYEQYF
J gene: TRBJ2-7; D gene: -; clone size: -; V gene: TRBV19; CDR3 DNA: TGTGCCAGTAGTCACGGGGGATCCTACGAGCAGTACTTC; CDR3 protein: CASSHGGSYEQYF
J gene: TRBJ2-4; D gene: TRBD2; clone size: -; V gene: TRBV11-2; CDR3 DNA: TGTGCCAGCAGCTTCCTAGCGGGAGGGGCCAAAAACATTCAGTACTTC; CDR3 protein: CASSFLAGGAKNIQYF
J gene: TRBJ2-7; D gene: -; clone size: -; V gene: TRBV14; CDR3 DNA: TGTGCCAGCAGCCCCGCAGACAGCGCCAGGCAGTACTTC; CDR3 protein: CASSPADSARQYF
J gene: TRBJ1-1; D gene: -; clone size: -; V gene: TRBV7-6; CDR3 DNA: TGTGCCAGCAGCTTACAGGGAATGAGGACTGAAGCTTTCTTT; CDR3 protein: CASSLQGMRTEAFF
J gene: TRBJ2-1; D gene: TRBD2; clone size: -; V gene: TRBV7-3; CDR3 DNA: TGTGCCAGCAGCTGGACTAGCGGGGATGCCTACAATGAGCAGTTCTTC; CDR3 protein: CASSWTSGDAYNEQFF
J gene: TRBJ2-2; D gene: TRBD2; clone size: -; V gene: TRBV4-3; CDR3 DNA: TGCGCCAGCAGCCCCTCAGGAGCGGGAGACGGCGGGGAGCTGTTTTTT; CDR3 protein: CASSPSGAGDGGELFF
J gene: TRBJ2-2; D gene: TRBD2; clone size: once; V gene: TRBV2; CDR3 DNA: TGTGCCAGCATCCCGCCGGCGGGAGCGATCGGGGAGCTGTTTTTT; CDR3 protein: CASIPPAGAIGELFF
J gene: TRBJ2-1; D gene: -; clone size: -; V gene: TRBV29-1; CDR3 DNA: TGCAGCGCTGAAGGGGGGGGGCGGAATGAGCAGTTCTTC; CDR3 protein: CSAEGGGRNEQFF
J gene: TRBJ2-4; D gene: -; clone size: -; V gene: TRBV19; CDR3 DNA: TGTGCCAGTAGTGCCTTCCCCACTCGGGAGGCCAAAAACATTCAGTACTTC; CDR3 protein: CASSAFPTREAKNIQYF
J gene: TRBJ1-1; D gene: TRBD1; clone size: -; V gene: TRBV30; CDR3 DNA: TGTGCCTGGAGAGTCCCGGCAGGGGGCAGGACTGAAGCTTTCTTT; CDR3 protein: CAWRVPAGGRTEAFF
J gene: TRBJ2-1; D gene: -; clone size: -; V gene: TRBV4-3; CDR3 DNA: TGCGCCAGCAGCGGCGGGACCTACAATGAGCAGTTCTTC; CDR3 protein: CASSGGTYNEQFF
J gene: TRBJ2-2; D gene: -; clone size: -; V gene: TRBV27; CDR3 DNA: TGTGCCAGCAGTTTTGGCCTACCAGGGAACACCGGGGAGCTGTTTTTT; CDR3 protein: CASSFGLPGNTGELFF
J gene: TRBJ2-1; D gene: TRBD2; clone size: -; V gene: TRBV18; CDR3 DNA: TGTGCCAGCTCACCAACTCTAGCGGAGTCCTCCTACAATGAGCAGTTCTTC; CDR3 protein: CASSPTLAESSYNEQFF